This T cell receptor (beta chain) was captured by sequencing in a study of blood T cell repertoires in COVID-19. This clone was counted only a few times. Original methodology: Cell counts per sample came from amplifying reference gene primers. Method: immunoSEQ multiplex PCR; TCRdb's copy keeps in-frame clones and lacks some. V and J calls and clone size are given by that table; D and trimming were obtained from the DNA. The sample includes fewer than 500,000 clones, roughly 91% of them seen just once. The receptor's source is a woman younger than 45 with acute or convalescent COVID-19. Specimen: peripheral blood.

The CDR3 reads CASSLQGGDYEQYF. DNA for the CDR3: TGTGCCAGCAGTTTACAAGGGGGAGACTACGAGCAGTACTTC. V usage is TRBV28 and J usage is TRBJ2-7; tentative D call: TRBD1 (6 bases). Trimming removed 2 bases from V and 3 bases from J, with 11 bases in between. CDR3 size: 14 residues. Germline V lookup: CDR1 MDHEN, CDR2 SYDVKM.